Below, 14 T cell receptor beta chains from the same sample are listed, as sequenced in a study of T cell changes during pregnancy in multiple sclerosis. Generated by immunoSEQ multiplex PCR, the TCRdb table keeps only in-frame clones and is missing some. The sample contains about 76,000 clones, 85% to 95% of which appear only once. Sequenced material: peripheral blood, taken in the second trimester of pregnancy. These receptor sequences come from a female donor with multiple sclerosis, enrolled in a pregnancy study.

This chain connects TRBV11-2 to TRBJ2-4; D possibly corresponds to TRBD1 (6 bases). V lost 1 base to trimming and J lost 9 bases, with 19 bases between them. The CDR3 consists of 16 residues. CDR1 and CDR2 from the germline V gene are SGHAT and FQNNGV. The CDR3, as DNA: TGTGCCAGCAGCTTAGGCGGCGGCAGGGAAGGGGGCATTCAGTACTTC. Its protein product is CASSLGGGREGGIQYF.

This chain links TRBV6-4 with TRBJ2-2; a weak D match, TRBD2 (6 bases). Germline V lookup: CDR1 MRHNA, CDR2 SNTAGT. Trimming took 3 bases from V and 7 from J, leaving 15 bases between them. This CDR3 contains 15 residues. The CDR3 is CASSESAGNVGELFF. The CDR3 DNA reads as TGTGCCAGCAGTGAATCGGCGGGAAACGTCGGGGAGCTGTTTTTT.

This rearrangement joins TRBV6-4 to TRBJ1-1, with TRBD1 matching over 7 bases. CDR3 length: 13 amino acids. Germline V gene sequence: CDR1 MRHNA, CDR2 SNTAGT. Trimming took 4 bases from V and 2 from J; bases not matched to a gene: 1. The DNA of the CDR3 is TGTGCCAGCAGTGCAGGGGGTAACACTGAAGCTTTCTTT. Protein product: CASSAGGNTEAFF.

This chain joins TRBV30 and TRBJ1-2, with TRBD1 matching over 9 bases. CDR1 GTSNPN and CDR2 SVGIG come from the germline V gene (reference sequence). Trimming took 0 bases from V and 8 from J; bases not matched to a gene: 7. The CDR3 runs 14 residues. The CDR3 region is CAWSVLQGAWGYTF. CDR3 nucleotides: TGTGCCTGGAGTGTACTACAGGGGGCATGGGGCTACACCTTC.

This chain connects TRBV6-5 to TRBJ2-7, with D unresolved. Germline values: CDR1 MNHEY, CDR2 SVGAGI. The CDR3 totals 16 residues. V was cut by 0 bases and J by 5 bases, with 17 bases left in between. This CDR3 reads CASSYSTRLSRNEQYF. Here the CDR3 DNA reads TGTGCCAGCAGTTACTCGACAAGGCTGAGCAGGAACGAGCAGTACTTC.

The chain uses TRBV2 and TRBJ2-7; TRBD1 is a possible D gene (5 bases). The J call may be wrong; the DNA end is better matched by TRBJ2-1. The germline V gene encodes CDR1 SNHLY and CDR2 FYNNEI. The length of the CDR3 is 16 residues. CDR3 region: CASPRATQGSYNEQFF. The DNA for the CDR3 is TGTGCCAGCCCCCGAGCCACGCAGGGCTCCTACAATGAGCAGTTCTTC.

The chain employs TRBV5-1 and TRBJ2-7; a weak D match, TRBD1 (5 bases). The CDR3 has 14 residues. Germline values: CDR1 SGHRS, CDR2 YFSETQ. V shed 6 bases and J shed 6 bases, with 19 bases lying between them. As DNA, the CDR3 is TGCGCCAGCACCCCAGGACATGCAGGCAGCGAGCAGTACTTC. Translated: CASTPGHAGSEQYF. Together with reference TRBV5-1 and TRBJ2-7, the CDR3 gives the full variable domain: KAGVTQTPRYLIKTRGQQVTLSCSPISGHRSVSWYQQTPGQGLQFLFEYFSETQRNKGNFPGRFSGRQFSNSRSEMNVSTLELGDSALYLCASTPGHAGSEQYFGPGTRLTVT.

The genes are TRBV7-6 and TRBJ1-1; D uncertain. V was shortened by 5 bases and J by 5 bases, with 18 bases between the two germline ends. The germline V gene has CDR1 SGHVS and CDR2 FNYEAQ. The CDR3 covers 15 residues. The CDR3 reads CASSPRPRGRTEAFF. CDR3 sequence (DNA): TGTGCCAGCAGCCCGAGACCGAGAGGGAGGACTGAAGCTTTCTTT.

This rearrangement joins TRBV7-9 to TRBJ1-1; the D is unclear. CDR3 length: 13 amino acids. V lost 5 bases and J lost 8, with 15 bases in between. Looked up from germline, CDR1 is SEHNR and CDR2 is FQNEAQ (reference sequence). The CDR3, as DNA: TGTGCCAGCAGCATTAAGGACTCCCCCGAAGCTTTCTTT. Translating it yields CASSIKDSPEAFF.

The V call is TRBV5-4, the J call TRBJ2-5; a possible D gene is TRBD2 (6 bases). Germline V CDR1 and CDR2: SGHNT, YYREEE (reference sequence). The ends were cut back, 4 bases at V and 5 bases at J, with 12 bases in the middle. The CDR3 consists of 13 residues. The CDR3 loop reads CASSPGREETQYF. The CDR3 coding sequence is TGTGCCAGCAGCCCCGGACGGGAGGAGACCCAGTACTTC.

CDR3 amino acids: CASSFLDSPEAFF. The CDR3 DNA reads as TGTGCCAGCAGCTTCCTTGACTCTCCTGAAGCTTTCTTT. The chain carries TRBV5-5 and TRBJ1-1, with D hard to call. The CDR3 totals 13 residues. Trimming cost V 2 bases and J 6 bases, with 11 bases left between them. Germline V gene data show CDR1 as SGHKS and CDR2 as YYEKEE (reference sequence).

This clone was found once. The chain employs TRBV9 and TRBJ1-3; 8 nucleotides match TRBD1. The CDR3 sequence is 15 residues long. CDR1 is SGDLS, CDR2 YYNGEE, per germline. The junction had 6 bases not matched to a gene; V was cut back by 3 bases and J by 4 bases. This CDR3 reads CASSALTGAGNTIYF. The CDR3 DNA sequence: TGTGCCAGCAGCGCCCTGACAGGGGCGGGAAACACCATATATTTT.

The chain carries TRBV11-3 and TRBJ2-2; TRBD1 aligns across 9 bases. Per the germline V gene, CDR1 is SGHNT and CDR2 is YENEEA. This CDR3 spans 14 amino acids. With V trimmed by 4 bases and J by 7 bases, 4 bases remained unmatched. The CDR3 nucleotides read TGTGCCAGCAGCTGGGGACAGGGCGACGGGGAGCTGTTTTTT. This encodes CASSWGQGDGELFF.

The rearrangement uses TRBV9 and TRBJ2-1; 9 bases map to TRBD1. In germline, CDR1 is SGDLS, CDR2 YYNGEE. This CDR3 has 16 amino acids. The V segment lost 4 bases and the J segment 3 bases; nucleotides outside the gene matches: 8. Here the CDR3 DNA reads TGTGCCAGCAGCACGAACCGGGACAGGGACTACAATGAGCAGTTCTTC. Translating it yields CASSTNRDRDYNEQFF.